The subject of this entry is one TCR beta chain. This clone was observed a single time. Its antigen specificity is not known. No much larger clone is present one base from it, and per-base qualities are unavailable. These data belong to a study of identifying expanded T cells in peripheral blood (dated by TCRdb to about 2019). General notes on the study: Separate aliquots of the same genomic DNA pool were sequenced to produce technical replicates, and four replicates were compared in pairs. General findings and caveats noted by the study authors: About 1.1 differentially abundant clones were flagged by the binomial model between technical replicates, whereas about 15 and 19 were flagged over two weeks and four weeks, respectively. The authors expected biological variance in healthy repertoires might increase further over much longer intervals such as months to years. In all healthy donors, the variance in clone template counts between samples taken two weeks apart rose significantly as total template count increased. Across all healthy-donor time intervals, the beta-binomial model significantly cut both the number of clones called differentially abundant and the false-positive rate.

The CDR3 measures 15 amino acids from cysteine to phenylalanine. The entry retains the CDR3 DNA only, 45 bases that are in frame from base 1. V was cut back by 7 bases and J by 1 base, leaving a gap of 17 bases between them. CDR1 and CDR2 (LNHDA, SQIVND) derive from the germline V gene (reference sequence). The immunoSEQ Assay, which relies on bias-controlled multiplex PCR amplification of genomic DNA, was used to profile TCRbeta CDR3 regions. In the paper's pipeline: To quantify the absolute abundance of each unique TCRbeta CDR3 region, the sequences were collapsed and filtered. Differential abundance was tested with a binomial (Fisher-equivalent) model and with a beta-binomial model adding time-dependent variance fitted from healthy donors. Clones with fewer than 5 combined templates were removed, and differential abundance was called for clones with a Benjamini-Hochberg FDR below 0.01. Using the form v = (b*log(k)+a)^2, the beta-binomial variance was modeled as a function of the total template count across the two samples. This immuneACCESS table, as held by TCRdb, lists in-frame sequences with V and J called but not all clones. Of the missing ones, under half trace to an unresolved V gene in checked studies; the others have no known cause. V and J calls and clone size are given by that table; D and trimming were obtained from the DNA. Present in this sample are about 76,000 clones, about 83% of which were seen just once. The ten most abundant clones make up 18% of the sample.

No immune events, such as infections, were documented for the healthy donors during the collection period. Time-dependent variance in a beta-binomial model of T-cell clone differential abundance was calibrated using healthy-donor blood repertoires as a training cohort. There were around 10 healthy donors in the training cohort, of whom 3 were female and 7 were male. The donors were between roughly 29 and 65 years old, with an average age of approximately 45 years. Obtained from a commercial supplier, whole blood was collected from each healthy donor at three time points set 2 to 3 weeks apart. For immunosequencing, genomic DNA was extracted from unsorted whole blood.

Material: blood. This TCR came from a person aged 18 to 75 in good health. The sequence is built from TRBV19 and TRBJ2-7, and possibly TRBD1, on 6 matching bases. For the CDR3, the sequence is CASMDQGSGSYEQYF. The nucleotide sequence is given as TGTGCCAGTATGGATCAGGGGTCCGGGTCCTACGAGCAGTACTTC.